This TCR beta chain emerged from a study of T cell repertoires in cytomegalovirus infection. Overall study: From public TCR beta signatures came an indication of both CMV infection and matching HLA type. Findings and limits, study-wide: Dominating the ex vivo response were TCR beta clonotypes that were CMV-specific and HLA-C-restricted. Cumulative frequency (of public TCR beta family members) identified carriers of CMV plus the relevant HLA.

To note about this clonotype: Its target is not known. This may arise from a read error, as a much more abundant clone is one base away.

The CDR3 covers 16 residues. The germline gives CDR1 SGHTA, CDR2 FQGNSA. From the reads, TCRdb called clonotypes with MiXCR, one entry per CDR3 protein. The sample contains fewer than 950,000 distinct CDR3 sequences, approximately 32% of which appear only once. The input for sequencing was cultured CD8+ T cells from PBMCs, taken from culture after CMV antigen stimulation. This chain connects TRBV7-2 to TRBJ1-1, with 8 bases matching TRBD1. The sequence came from a human donor in good health (CMV status not recorded). Some clones in this sample may be carry-over from other donors' samples. In nucleotides, the CDR3 is TGTGCCAGCGGCTTACTACCAGGGGGCCTGAACACTGAAGCTTTCTTT. It yields the protein CASGLLPGGLNTEAFF. Looking up the rest from reference TRBV7-2 and TRBJ1-1 gives the full variable domain: GAGVSQSPSNKVTEKGKDVELRCDPISGHTALYWYRQSLGQGLEFLIYFQGNSAPDKSGLPSDRFSAERTGGSVSTLTIQRTQQEDSAVYLCASGLLPGGLNTEAFFGQGTRLTVV.